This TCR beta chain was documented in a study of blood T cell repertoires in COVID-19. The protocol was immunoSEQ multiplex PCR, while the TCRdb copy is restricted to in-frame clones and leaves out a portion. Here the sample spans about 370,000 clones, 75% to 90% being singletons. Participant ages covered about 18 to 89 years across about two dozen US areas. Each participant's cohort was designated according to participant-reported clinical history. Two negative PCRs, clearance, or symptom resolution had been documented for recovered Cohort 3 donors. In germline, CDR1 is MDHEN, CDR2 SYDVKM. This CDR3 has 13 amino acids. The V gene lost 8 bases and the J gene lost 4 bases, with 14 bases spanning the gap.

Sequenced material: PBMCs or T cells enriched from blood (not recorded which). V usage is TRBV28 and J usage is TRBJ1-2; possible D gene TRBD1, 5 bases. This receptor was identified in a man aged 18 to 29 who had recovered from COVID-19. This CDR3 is CASSGGGLYGYTF. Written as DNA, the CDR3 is TGTGCCAGCTCGGGGGGAGGGCTCTATGGCTACACCTTC.